A selection of T cell receptor beta chains follows, all from one sample in a study of T cell repertoires in cytomegalovirus infection. Their recognized antigens are unknown. TCRdb re-called the reads through MiXCR, storing one row per CDR3 protein. The table has 230,000 or so distinct CDR3 sequences, roughly two fifths seen once. Sequences were derived from CD8+ T cells from cultured PBMCs, sampled from culture after CMV antigen stimulation. The receptors originated from a human donor in good health (CMV status not recorded). Some clones in this sample may be carry-over from other donors' samples. Each CDR3 is given with its conserved first and last residue.

V gene	J gene	CDR3 protein
TRBV7-8	TRBJ2-5	CASSLTASGTLGETQYF
TRBV2	TRBJ1-5	CASKGTINQPQHF
TRBV7-6	TRBJ1-6	CASSLGDRVNSPLHF
TRBV2	TRBJ2-1	CASTEEPNNEQFF
TRBV7-3	TRBJ2-1	CASSLRAGDSNEQFF
TRBV27	TRBJ1-6	CASSKSGNSPLHF
TRBV11-2	TRBJ2-3	CASSAPGPDGDTQYF
TRBV7-9	TRBJ2-5	CASSLYLIDGGETQYF
TRBV7-2	TRBJ2-4	CASSPFGQALAKNIQYF
TRBV2	TRBJ2-3	CASRKSGSSTDTQYF
TRBV9	TRBJ1-4	CASSVAGTGNEKLFF
TRBV12-3/TRBV12-4	TRBJ1-2	CASSFSTASNYGYTF
TRBV11-1	TRBJ2-5	CASSPPGGVGETQYF
TRBV11-2	TRBJ1-6	CASSLGRASPLHF
TRBV2	TRBJ2-1	CASSPSRGLAGVSSYNEQFF
TRBV7-3	TRBJ2-1	CASSLKPLAGFYNEQFF